This T cell receptor beta chain emerged from a study of blood T cell repertoires in COVID-19. Study in general: Nucleic acid was either cDNA or gDNA, and it came from T cells, B-cell-depleted T cells, or PBMCs.

The CDR3 totals 16 residues. Germline V gene lookup returns CDR1 MDHEN and CDR2 SYDVKM. V gave up 4 bases and J gave up 8 bases; unmatched junction bases: 13. How the authors handled the data: Amplification from reference gene primers served as the basis for estimated nucleated cell counts. Sequencing used immunoSEQ multiplex PCR; TCRdb keeps in-frame clones, though not all of them. D and trimming were read from the DNA, whereas the V and J calls and clone size are those reported in that table. The sample holds tens of thousands of clones; 85% to 90% are singletons and the top ten take nearly 5%. This TCR derives from a man in his sixties with active COVID-19. Sequenced material: peripheral blood. This chain joins TRBV28 and TRBJ1-4, with 7 bases fitting TRBD1. The CDR3 spells CASSSQYRGGREKLFF. CDR3 in DNA: TGTGCCAGCAGTTCCCAATACAGGGGTGGAAGAGAAAAACTGTTTTTT.